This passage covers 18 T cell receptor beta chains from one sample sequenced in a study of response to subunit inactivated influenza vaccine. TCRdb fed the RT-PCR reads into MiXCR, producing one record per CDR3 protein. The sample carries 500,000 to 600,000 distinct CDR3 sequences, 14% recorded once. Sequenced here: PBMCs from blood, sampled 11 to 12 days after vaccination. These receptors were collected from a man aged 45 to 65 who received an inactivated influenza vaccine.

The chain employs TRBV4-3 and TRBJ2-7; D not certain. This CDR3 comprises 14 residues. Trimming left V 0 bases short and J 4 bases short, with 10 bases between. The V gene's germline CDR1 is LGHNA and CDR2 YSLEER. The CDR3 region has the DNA TGCGCCAGCAGCCAAGACAACGGACCGTACGAGCAGTACTTC. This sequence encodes CASSQDNGPYEQYF.

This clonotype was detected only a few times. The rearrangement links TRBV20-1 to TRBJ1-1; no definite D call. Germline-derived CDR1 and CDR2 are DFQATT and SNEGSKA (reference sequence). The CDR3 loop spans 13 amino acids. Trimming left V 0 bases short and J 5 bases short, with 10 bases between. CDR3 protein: CSARDGLGTEAFF. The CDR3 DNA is TGCAGTGCTAGAGATGGACTCGGGACTGAAGCTTTCTTT.

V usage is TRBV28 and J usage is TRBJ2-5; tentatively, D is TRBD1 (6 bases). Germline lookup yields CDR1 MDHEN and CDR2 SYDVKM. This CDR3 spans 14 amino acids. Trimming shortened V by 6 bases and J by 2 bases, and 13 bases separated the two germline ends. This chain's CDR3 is CASRFAQGQETQYF. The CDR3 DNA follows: TGTGCCAGCAGATTCGCGCAGGGGCAAGAGACCCAGTACTTC.

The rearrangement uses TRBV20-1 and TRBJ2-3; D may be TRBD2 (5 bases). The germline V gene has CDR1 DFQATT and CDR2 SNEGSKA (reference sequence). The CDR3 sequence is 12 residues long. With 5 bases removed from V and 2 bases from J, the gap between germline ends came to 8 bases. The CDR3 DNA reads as TGCAGTGCTCCCGGGGTCACAGATACGCAGTATTTT. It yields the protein CSAPGVTDTQYF.

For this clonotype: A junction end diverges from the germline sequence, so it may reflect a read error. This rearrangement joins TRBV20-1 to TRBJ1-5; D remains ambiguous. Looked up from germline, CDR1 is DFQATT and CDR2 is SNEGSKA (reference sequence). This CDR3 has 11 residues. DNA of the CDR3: TGCAGTGCTAGTAGCCGTCAGGCCCAGCATTTT. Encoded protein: CSASSRQAQHF.

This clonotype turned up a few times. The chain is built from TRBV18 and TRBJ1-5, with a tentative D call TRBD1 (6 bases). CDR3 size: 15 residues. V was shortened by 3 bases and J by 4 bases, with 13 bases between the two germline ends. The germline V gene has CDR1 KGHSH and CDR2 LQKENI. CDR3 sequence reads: CASSPQTGPNQPQHF. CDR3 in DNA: TGTGCCAGCTCACCCCAGACAGGTCCGAATCAGCCCCAGCATTTT.

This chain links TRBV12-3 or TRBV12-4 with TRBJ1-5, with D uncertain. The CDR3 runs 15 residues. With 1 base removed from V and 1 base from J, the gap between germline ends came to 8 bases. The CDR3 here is CASSLGLGSNQPQHF. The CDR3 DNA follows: TGTGCCAGCAGTTTAGGCCTGGGAAGCAATCAGCCCCAGCATTTT.

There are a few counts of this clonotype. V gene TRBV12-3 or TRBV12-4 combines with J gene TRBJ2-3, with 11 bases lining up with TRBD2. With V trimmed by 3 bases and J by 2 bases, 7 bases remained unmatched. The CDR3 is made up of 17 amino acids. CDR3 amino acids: CASSFYLAGGLTDTQYF. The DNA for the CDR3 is TGTGCCAGCAGTTTTTACCTAGCGGGGGGTCTCACAGATACGCAGTATTTT.

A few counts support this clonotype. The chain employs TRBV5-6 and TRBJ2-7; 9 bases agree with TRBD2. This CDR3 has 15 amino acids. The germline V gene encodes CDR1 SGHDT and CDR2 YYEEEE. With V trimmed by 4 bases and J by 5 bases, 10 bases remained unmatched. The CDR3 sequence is CASSGPPGLAHEQYF. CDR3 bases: TGTGCCAGCAGCGGACCACCGGGACTAGCCCACGAGCAGTACTTC.

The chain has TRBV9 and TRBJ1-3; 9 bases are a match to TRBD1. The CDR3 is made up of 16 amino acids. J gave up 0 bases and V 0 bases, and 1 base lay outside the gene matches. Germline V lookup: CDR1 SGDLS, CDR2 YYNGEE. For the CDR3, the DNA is TGTGCCAGCAGCGTAGAGGACAGGGGCTCTGGAAACACCATATATTTT. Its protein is CASSVEDRGSGNTIYF.

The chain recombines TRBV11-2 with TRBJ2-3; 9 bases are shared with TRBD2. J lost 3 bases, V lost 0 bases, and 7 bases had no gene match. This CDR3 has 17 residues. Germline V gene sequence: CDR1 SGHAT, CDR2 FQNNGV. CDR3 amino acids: CASSLELASGTTDTQYF. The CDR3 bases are TGTGCCAGCAGCTTAGAGTTGGCTAGCGGGACGACAGATACGCAGTATTTT.

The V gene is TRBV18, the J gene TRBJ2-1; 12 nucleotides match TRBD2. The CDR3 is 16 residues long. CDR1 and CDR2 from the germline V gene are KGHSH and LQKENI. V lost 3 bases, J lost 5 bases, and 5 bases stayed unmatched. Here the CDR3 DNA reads TGTGCCAGCTCACCTAAGGGACTAGCGGGCAACAATGAGCAGTTCTTC. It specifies CASSPKGLAGNNEQFF.

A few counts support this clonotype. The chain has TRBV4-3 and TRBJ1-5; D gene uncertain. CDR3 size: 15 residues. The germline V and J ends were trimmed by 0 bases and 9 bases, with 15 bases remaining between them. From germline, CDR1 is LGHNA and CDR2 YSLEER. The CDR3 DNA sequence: TGCGCCAGCAGCCAAGATCGGGCCGGGTATTCGCCCCAGCATTTT. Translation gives CASSQDRAGYSPQHF.

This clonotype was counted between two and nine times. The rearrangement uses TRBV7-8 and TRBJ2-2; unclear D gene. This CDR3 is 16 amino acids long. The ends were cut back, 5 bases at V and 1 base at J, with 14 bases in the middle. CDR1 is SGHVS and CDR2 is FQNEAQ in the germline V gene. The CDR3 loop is CASSLIERLNTGELFF. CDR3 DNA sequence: TGTGCCAGCAGCCTCATAGAGAGATTGAACACCGGGGAGCTGTTTTTT.

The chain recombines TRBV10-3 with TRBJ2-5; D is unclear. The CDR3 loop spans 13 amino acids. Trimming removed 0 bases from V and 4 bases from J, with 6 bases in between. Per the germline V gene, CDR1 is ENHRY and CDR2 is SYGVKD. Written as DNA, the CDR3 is TGTGCCATCAGTGAGTCGGTAATAGAGACCCAGTACTTC. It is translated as CAISESVIETQYF.

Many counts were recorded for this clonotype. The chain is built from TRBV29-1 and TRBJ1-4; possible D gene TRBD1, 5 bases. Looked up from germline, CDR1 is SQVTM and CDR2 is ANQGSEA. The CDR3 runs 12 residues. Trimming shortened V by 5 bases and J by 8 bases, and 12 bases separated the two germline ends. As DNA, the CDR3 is TGCAGCGTTCTGGGCAGGGAGGAAAAACTGTTTTTT. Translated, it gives CSVLGREEKLFF.

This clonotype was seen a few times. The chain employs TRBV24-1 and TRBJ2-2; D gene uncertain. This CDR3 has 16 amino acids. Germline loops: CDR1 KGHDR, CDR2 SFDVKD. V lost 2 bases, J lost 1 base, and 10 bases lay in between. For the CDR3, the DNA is TGTGCCACCAGTGATTCGGCAGTTAAGAACACCGGGGAGCTGTTTTTT. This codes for CATSDSAVKNTGELFF.

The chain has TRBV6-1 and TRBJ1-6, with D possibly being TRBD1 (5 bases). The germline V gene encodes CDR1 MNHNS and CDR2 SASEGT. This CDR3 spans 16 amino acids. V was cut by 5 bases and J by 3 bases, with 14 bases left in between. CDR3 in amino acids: CASSPGTTFYNSPLHF. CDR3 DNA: TGTGCCAGCAGTCCCGGGACCACTTTCTATAATTCACCCCTCCACTTT.